Listed below are T cell receptor beta chains from one sample, sequenced in a study of blood T cells in healthy people across ages. One entry per CDR3 protein results from TCRdb running MiXCR on the 5' RACE reads. The table has 1.5 million to 1.9 million distinct CDR3 sequences, less than 45% seen once. Sequencing used blood. The receptors originated from a woman between 18 and 29 years old in good health. Both conserved end residues are part of each CDR3. Fields, in order: V gene, clone size, J gene, CDR3 length, D gene, CDR3 protein, CDR3 DNA. A D gene is named only where the DNA matches it firmly. Clone size is given for some rows only: seen once, a few or many times, or a class if the clone is expanded.

TRBV11-1	.	TRBJ2-1	16	TRBD1	CASRPNPGQGANEQFF	TGTGCCAGCAGGCCAAACCCGGGACAGGGAGCTAATGAGCAGTTCTTC
TRBV20-1	few	TRBJ2-1	14	TRBD2	CSASRTRVYNEQFF	TGCAGTGCTAGTAGGACTAGGGTGTACAATGAGCAGTTCTTC
TRBV7-2	.	TRBJ2-1	17	TRBD2	CAGSSTFGTSGSYEQFF	TGTGCCGGCAGCTCAACTTTCGGGACTAGCGGGAGTTATGAGCAGTTCTTC
TRBV6-2/TRBV6-3	.	TRBJ2-1	17	TRBD2	CASSYPELAGGRNEQFF	TGTGCCAGCAGTTACCCAGAACTAGCGGGTGGGAGGAATGAGCAGTTCTTC
TRBV4-3	.	TRBJ2-1	15	TRBD2	CASRHSSGGAWEQFF	TGCGCCAGCAGACACTCTAGCGGGGGGGCCTGGGAGCAGTTCTTC
TRBV9	.	TRBJ2-3	15	.	CASSGVTGRTDAQYF	TGTGCCAGCAGCGGGGTTACAGGGCGAACAGATGCGCAGTATTTT
TRBV29-1	few	TRBJ2-5	11	.	CSVEKGSNSYF	TGCAGCGTTGAAAAGGGGTCTAACTCGTACTTC
TRBV6-2/TRBV6-3	once	TRBJ1-1	16	.	CASSSPDSIMNAEAFF	TGTGCCAGCAGTTCCCCAGACAGCATCATGAACGCTGAAGCTTTCTTT
TRBV20-1	.	TRBJ1-1	15	.	CSARDQRGWNTEAFF	TGCAGTGCTAGAGATCAAAGGGGATGGAACACTGAAGCTTTCTTT
TRBV20-1	.	TRBJ1-2	13	.	CSANAEVGYGYTF	TGCAGTGCCAACGCCGAGGTGGGCTATGGCTACACCTTC
TRBV20-1	.	TRBJ1-4	11	.	CSASENEKLFF	TGCAGTGCTAGTGAGAATGAAAAACTGTTTTTT
TRBV3-1	.	TRBJ1-2	14	.	CASSQESGYYGYTF	TGTGCCAGCAGCCAAGAGTCAGGGTACTATGGCTACACCTTC
TRBV7-9	.	TRBJ1-2	15	.	CASSFTGSSYYGYTF	TGTGCCAGCAGCTTTACAGGGAGTTCTTACTATGGCTACACCTTC
TRBV28	.	TRBJ2-1	16	TRBD1	CASSLRTGMKIDEQFF	TGTGCCAGCAGTTTAAGGACAGGGATGAAGATCGATGAGCAGTTCTTC
TRBV7-9	.	TRBJ2-1	15	.	CASSAWTPSYNEQFF	TGTGCCAGCAGCGCCTGGACACCTTCCTACAATGAGCAGTTCTTC
TRBV6-2/TRBV6-3	.	TRBJ2-7	15	TRBD2	CASTLAGGPPYEQYF	TGTGCCAGCACCCTAGCGGGAGGACCCCCTTACGAGCAGTACTTC
TRBV7-9	few	TRBJ2-5	14	.	CASSLGSWVGEQYF	TGTGCCAGCAGCTTAGGGTCATGGGTTGGGGAGCAGTACTTC
TRBV4-1	.	TRBJ1-5	13	.	CASSQVGLQPQHF	TGCGCCAGCAGCCAAGTCGGGCTTCAGCCCCAGCATTTT
TRBV24-1	.	TRBJ2-7	16	.	CATSDLTGRGYNEQYF	TGTGCCACCAGTGATTTGACCGGACGGGGCTACAATGAGCAGTACTTC
TRBV4-1	few	TRBJ2-3	15	TRBD1	CASSQTGDGTDTQYF	TGCGCCAGCAGCCAAACAGGGGACGGCACAGATACGCAGTATTTT
TRBV20-1	.	TRBJ2-5	16	.	CSARTRRTVNTNKQYF	TGCAGTGCTAGAACCCGTCGGACAGTTAACACCAATAAGCAGTACTTC
TRBV7-8	.	TRBJ2-7	15	.	CASSLFQGGAYEQYF	TGTGCCAGCAGCTTATTCCAAGGAGGGGCCTACGAGCAGTACTTC
TRBV12-3/TRBV12-4	.	TRBJ2-7	15	TRBD2	CASSSGTSAYNEQYF	TGTGCCAGCAGTTCCGGGACTAGCGCCTACAATGAGCAGTACTTC
TRBV7-2	.	TRBJ2-1	14	TRBD2	CASSSWTSGSRQFF	TGTGCCAGCAGCTCCTGGACTAGCGGGAGTAGGCAGTTCTTC
TRBV2	.	TRBJ2-1	12	TRBD1	CASKSDRGFRFF	TGTGCCAGCAAATCGGACAGGGGATTTCGGTTCTTC
TRBV6-1	.	TRBJ1-2	13	.	CASSEQGFYGYTF	TGTGCCAGCAGTGAGCAGGGATTCTATGGCTACACCTTC
TRBV6-2/TRBV6-3	once	TRBJ2-5	15	.	CASSYDASSSYERYF	TGTGCCAGCAGTTACGATGCATCTTCCTCCTACGAGCGGTACTTC
TRBV29-1	.	TRBJ2-3	13	.	CSAVRGATDTRYF	TGCAGCGCCGTAAGGGGGGCCACAGATACGCGGTATTTT
TRBV11-2	few	TRBJ2-3	17	.	CASSSLGLRFSTDTQYF	TGTGCCAGCAGCTCGTTGGGGCTTCGGTTTAGCACAGATACGCAGTATTTT
TRBV28	few	TRBJ2-7	15	.	CASSLIPGATYEQYF	TGTGCCAGCAGTTTAATCCCGGGAGCGACCTACGAGCAGTACTTC
TRBV5-5	.	TRBJ2-5	16	TRBD2	CASSLALAGASETQYF	TGTGCCAGCAGCTTGGCGCTAGCGGGAGCATCGGAGACCCAGTACTTC
TRBV4-1	.	TRBJ2-1	15	TRBD2	CASSQGRRGNNEQFF	TGCGCCAGCAGCCAAGGCCGGCGGGGGAACAATGAGCAGTTCTTC
TRBV7-6	.	TRBJ1-2	15	.	CASSPRGSSGYGYTF	TGTGCCAGCAGCCCCCGTGGCAGCTCTGGCTATGGCTACACCTTC
TRBV10-3	.	TRBJ2-7	13	TRBD2	CAISGGLAYEQYF	TGTGCCATCAGTGGCGGACTAGCCTACGAGCAGTACTTC
TRBV7-2	once	TRBJ1-4	15	.	CASSLVAGYNEKLFF	TGTGCCAGCAGCTTAGTAGCAGGGTATAATGAAAAACTGTTTTTT
TRBV7-2	.	TRBJ2-3	17	TRBD2	CASSLVARLAFADTQYF	TGTGCCAGCAGCTTAGTTGCTCGACTAGCATTCGCAGATACGCAGTATTTT
TRBV20-1	.	TRBJ2-3	14	TRBD1	CSAGGTGYTDMQYF	TGCAGTGCGGGGGGGACAGGGTACACAGATATGCAGTATTTT
TRBV7-9	few	TRBJ2-5	14	.	CASSQDLNQETQYF	TGTGCCAGCAGCCAGGACCTGAACCAAGAGACCCAGTACTTC
TRBV4-2	.	TRBJ2-1	14	.	CASSHRGREEEQFF	TGTGCCAGCAGCCATCGCGGAAGGGAAGAGGAGCAGTTCTTC
TRBV4-3	few	TRBJ2-1	15	.	CASSHVPSSYNEQFF	TGCGCCAGCAGCCACGTACCCAGCTCCTACAATGAGCAGTTCTTC
TRBV5-6	.	TRBJ1-5	17	TRBD1	CASSLRTGMDSNQPQHF	TGTGCCAGCAGTTTACGGACAGGGATGGATAGCAATCAGCCCCAGCATTTT
TRBV4-3	few	TRBJ1-2	14	.	CASSHPGGGLSYTF	TGCGCCAGCAGCCACCCCGGCGGGGGTCTGAGCTACACCTTC
TRBV7-2	.	TRBJ2-5	14	TRBD1	CASSSDRARETQYF	TGTGCCAGCAGCTCTGACAGGGCTCGGGAGACCCAGTACTTC
TRBV29-1	.	TRBJ2-1	16	.	CSVEEGRGVSYNEQFF	TGCAGCGTTGAAGAAGGCAGGGGAGTATCCTACAATGAGCAGTTCTTC
TRBV19	.	TRBJ2-7	14	.	CASSILGRSYEQYF	TGTGCCAGTAGTATATTGGGCAGATCCTACGAGCAGTACTTC
TRBV6-4	.	TRBJ1-2	13	.	CAGSDGRSYGYTF	TGTGCCGGCAGTGACGGCAGATCCTATGGCTACACCTTC
TRBV4-1	few	TRBJ2-7	17	TRBD1	CASSQDLGRGLTYEQYF	TGCGCCAGCAGCCAAGATTTGGGCAGGGGGTTAACCTACGAGCAGTACTTC
TRBV4-1	.	TRBJ2-7	14	.	CASSHAKGSYEQYF	TGCGCCAGCAGCCATGCTAAAGGGTCCTACGAGCAGTACTTC
TRBV4-1	.	TRBJ1-5	14	.	CASSLVRSNQPQHF	TGCGCCAGCAGCCTCGTCAGGAGCAATCAGCCCCAGCATTTT
TRBV4-3	few	TRBJ1-5	15	.	CASSQDRWGRRPQHF	TGCGCCAGCAGCCAAGATCGGTGGGGTAGGAGACCCCAGCATTTT
TRBV6-1	.	TRBJ1-5	15	TRBD1	CASDDQDRGSQPQHF	TGTGCCAGCGACGACCAAGACAGGGGAAGTCAGCCCCAGCATTTT
TRBV25-1	few	TRBJ2-3	13	TRBD1	CASRDRYTDTQYF	TGTGCCAGCAGGGACAGGTACACAGATACGCAGTATTTT
TRBV29-1	.	TRBJ1-2	13	TRBD1	CSVVNTGDYGYTF	TGCAGCGTCGTTAACACAGGGGACTATGGCTACACCTTC
TRBV6-6	.	TRBJ1-5	15	.	CASWRAGASNQPQHF	TGTGCCAGCTGGCGTGCAGGGGCGAGCAATCAGCCCCAGCATTTT
TRBV7-2	many	TRBJ2-7	13	.	CASSLDRVYEQYF	TGTGCCAGCAGCTTAGACAGGGTCTACGAGCAGTACTTC